The source of this T cell receptor beta chain is a study of STAT3 mutations in large granular lymphocyte leukemia (dated by TCRdb to about 2019). Concerning the study at large: In roughly half of the longitudinally sequenced T-LGLL patients, canonical activating STAT3 mutations were detected. Over half of the T-LGLL patients were given one or more immunosuppressive therapy regimens, and 40% of those treated had a hematologic response. Patients with T-cell large granular lymphocyte leukemia underwent serial deep sequencing of TCRbeta CDR3 and STAT3 to reconstruct clonal hierarchy and dynamics. From an initial cohort of 200 or so LGL patients, around 20 representative T-LGLL cases were chosen for longitudinal sequencing of TCRbeta and STAT3. As controls within the study, a couple of patients with natural killer LGL leukemia were also sequenced longitudinally. For each patient, sequencing was performed at an average of approximately 4 time points, with a range of 2 to 8 samplings.

Reading from cysteine to phenylalanine, the CDR3 counts 15 amino acids. Left in the record is the CDR3 DNA by itself, 45 bases read in frame from the first base. Trimming removed 2 bases from V and 0 bases from J, leaving 9 bases between the germline ends. Based on the germline V gene, the CDR1 and CDR2 sequences are SGDLS and YYNGEE. The same DNA, extracted from blood mononuclear cells, served for both the TCR sequencing and the STAT3 sequencing. What the work shows at the level of the full study, not this receptor alone: All T-LGLL patients had at least one immunodominant TCRbeta clonotype, and roughly half had multiple immunodominant subclonotypes. Because no samples were available when a clone first appeared, clonal expansion was inferred from samplings taken at other points. Variable intervals between samplings and differing treatment regimens complicated linking therapy response to changes in TCR clonal burden. TCR clonotype switching after therapy was seen in about 30% of the 18 patients, with all newly emerging clones being STAT3 wild type. Because codominant clonotypes persisted in some patients, a small but highly pathogenic clone may have been missed. The burden of the dominant TCR clone was higher than the STAT3 mutant burden in several patients, which suggests that the STAT3 mutation arose secondarily inside a clone that had already expanded.

An Illumina MiSeq was used to sequence the TCRbeta libraries, yielding an average of approximately 39,000 productive templates per sample. Using multiplex PCR amplification, the immunoSEQ assay generated the TCRbeta CDR3 libraries. On the study's bioinformatics: Repertoire diversity was calculated as previously defined, and values close to 0 indicated extremely monoclonal samples. The source is immuneACCESS, and TCRdb retained only in-frame sequences with V and J called. Part of the clones is not carried over; for the studies checked, unresolved V genes explain less than half of this, and the remainder is unexplained. V and J calls and clone size come straight from that table; D and trimming were deduced from the DNA. Counted in this sample were about 5,500 clones; around 94% of them appeared once. Around a third of the sample is in the top ten clones. As concerns this clone: Its binding antigen is unknown. Base qualities are missing; no much larger clone stands one base away.

The sample comprised peripheral blood mononuclear cells. This receptor chain uses TRBV9 and TRBJ1-5, with a weak D call of TRBD1 (5 bases match). This receptor was taken from a man between 60 and 75 years old with T-cell large granular lymphocyte leukemia. Some clones in this sample may be carry-over from other donors' samples. The age is the age at diagnosis. This receptor has the CDR3 CASSVGDYSNQPQHF. The DNA sequence follows: TGTGCCAGCAGCGTTGGGGACTATAGCAATCAGCCCCAGCATTTT.